These T cell receptor beta chains were read from a single sample in a study of cytomegalovirus exposure and HLA in healthy donors. Sequenced by immunoSEQ multiplex PCR; TCRdb stores in-frame clones only, minus some. The data contain around 300,000 clones, 85% to 90% of them seen just once; the ten biggest clones take up 2% to 3%. Material for sequencing was PBMCs. These receptors all stem from a woman between 18 and 29 years old in good health and CMV-seronegative. Both conserved end residues are part of each CDR3. A D gene is named only where the DNA matches it firmly. Size is omitted from some rows. Given values are once, few, many or a class for expanded clones.

clone size	J gene	V gene	D gene	CDR3 protein	CDR3 DNA
once	TRBJ2-3	TRBV2	.	CASSESSPMRDTQYF	TGTGCCAGCAGTGAATCATCCCCGATGAGAGATACGCAGTATTTT
.	TRBJ1-6	TRBV27	TRBD1	CASSLLQGAYNSPLHF	TGTGCCAGCAGTTTATTACAGGGGGCGTATAATTCACCCCTCCACTTT
.	TRBJ1-2	TRBV13	.	CASSSDTLVNGYTF	TGTGCCAGCAGTTCTGACACCCTGGTCAATGGCTACACCTTC
.	TRBJ1-6	TRBV27	.	CASSLGGYMSSPLHF	TGTGCCAGCAGTTTAGGGGGGTACATGTCTTCACCCCTCCACTTT
.	TRBJ1-4	TRBV7-9	.	CASSVLSEKLFF	TGTGCCAGCAGCGTCCTCAGTGAAAAACTGTTTTTT
.	TRBJ2-2	TRBV2	.	CASWVEGGTGELFF	TGTGCCAGCTGGGTGGAAGGGGGCACCGGGGAGCTGTTTTTT
.	TRBJ1-1	TRBV5-6	.	CASSPAGGNTEAFF	TGTGCCAGCAGCCCGGCGGGGGGGAACACTGAAGCTTTCTTT
.	TRBJ1-5	TRBV30	.	CAWSPIGTNNQPQHF	TGTGCCTGGAGTCCCATCGGGACAAATAATCAGCCCCAGCATTTT
.	TRBJ1-1	TRBV10-1	.	CASSRRQSSEAFF	TGCGCCAGCAGTAGACGACAGAGCAGTGAAGCTTTCTTT
.	TRBJ2-6	TRBV18	.	CASSQVSSGANVLTF	TGTGCCAGCTCTCAGGTTAGCTCTGGGGCCAACGTCCTGACTTTC
.	TRBJ2-7	TRBV19	TRBD2	CASTKAGGYSYEQYF	TGTGCCAGTACTAAAGCGGGGGGATATTCCTACGAGCAGTACTTC
.	TRBJ2-5	TRBV5-1	TRBD2	CASSSGGEETQYF	TGCGCCAGCTCGAGCGGGGGGGAGGAGACCCAGTACTTC
.	TRBJ2-5	TRBV4-1	TRBD1	CASSQGAGGTQYF	TGCGCCAGCAGCCAAGGCGCAGGGGGGACCCAGTACTTC
.	TRBJ2-7	TRBV13	.	CASSHSYYEQYF	TGTGCCAGCAGCCACTCCTACTACGAGCAGTACTTC
.	TRBJ2-1	TRBV5-1	TRBD2	CASSLVPGWTSGGSNEQFF	TGCGCCAGCAGCTTGGTTCCAGGATGGACTAGCGGGGGGTCGAATGAGCAGTTCTTC
.	TRBJ1-3	TRBV4-1	.	CASSQDLQISGNTIYF	TGCGCCAGCAGCCAAGACCTACAGATATCTGGAAACACCATATATTTT
.	TRBJ2-1	TRBV11-3	.	CASSSISGYNEQFF	TGTGCCAGCAGCTCGATTAGCGGCTACAATGAGCAGTTCTTC
.	TRBJ1-1	TRBV6-5	.	CASSAITRSAFF	TGTGCCAGCAGTGCTATAACGAGGTCGGCTTTCTTT
.	TRBJ2-2	TRBV5-4	TRBD1	CASSPGPGQGEIAGELFF	TGTGCCAGCAGCCCCGGCCCGGGACAGGGGGAAATTGCCGGGGAGCTGTTTTTT
few	TRBJ2-5	TRBV27	TRBD1	CASSTSRDRGLWETQYF	TGTGCCAGCAGTACAAGCCGGGACAGGGGGCTGTGGGAGACCCAGTACTTC
few	TRBJ1-2	TRBV6-1	TRBD1	CASSRTGEYGYTF	TGTGCCAGCAGCCGGACAGGGGAATATGGCTACACCTTC
.	TRBJ2-2	TRBV7-7	.	CASSSRLGELFF	TGTGCCAGCAGCTCAAGACTCGGGGAGCTGTTTTTT
.	TRBJ2-5	TRBV5-1	TRBD2	CASSVGLVIPETQYF	TGCGCCAGCAGCGTGGGACTAGTTATTCCAGAGACCCAGTACTTC
once	TRBJ1-2	TRBV5-4	TRBD1	CASSGYDRDNGYTF	TGTGCCAGCAGCGGGTATGACAGGGATAATGGCTACACCTTC
.	TRBJ2-3	TRBV4-1	.	CASSQDRSPADTQYF	TGCGCCAGCAGCCAAGATCGGTCGCCCGCAGATACGCAGTATTTT
.	TRBJ1-2	TRBV2	TRBD1	CASDREDYGYTF	TGTGCCAGCGACAGGGAGGACTATGGCTACACCTTC
.	TRBJ2-1	TRBV10-3	.	CAISTGTPSYNEQFF	TGTGCCATCAGCACCGGGACTCCCTCCTACAATGAGCAGTTCTTC
.	TRBJ2-7	TRBV27	.	CASSSSGQGDEQYF	.
.	TRBJ1-6	TRBV5-5	TRBD1	CASSRGDRGPSPLHF	TGTGCCAGCAGCCGGGGAGACAGGGGCCCTTCACCCCTCCACTTT
.	TRBJ1-1	TRBV5-8	TRBD1	CASSLGQGVYNTEAFF	TGTGCCAGCAGCTTGGGACAGGGGGTATACAACACTGAAGCTTTCTTT
few	TRBJ2-1	TRBV15	.	CAAGERLYNEQFF	TGTGCCGCCGGGGAGAGACTCTACAATGAGCAGTTCTTC
.	TRBJ2-7	TRBV10-3	TRBD2	CAITPSGEVEQYF	TGTGCCATCACCCCTAGCGGGGAGGTCGAGCAGTACTTC
.	TRBJ2-5	TRBV2	.	CASSDPGRETQYF	TGTGCCAGCAGTGACCCAGGGAGGGAGACCCAGTACTTC
once	TRBJ2-1	TRBV15	TRBD2	CATSRGRTSFPEQFF	TGTGCCACCAGCAGAGGAAGGACTAGCTTTCCTGAGCAGTTCTTC
.	TRBJ2-2	TRBV7-8	.	CASSLIYEVATGELFF	TGTGCCAGCAGCTTGATCTATGAAGTTGCCACCGGGGAGCTGTTTTTT
once	TRBJ1-2	TRBV5-6	TRBD1	CASSLGQGARYGYTF	TGTGCCAGCAGCTTGGGCCAGGGGGCACGGTATGGCTACACCTTC
.	TRBJ1-1	TRBV25-1	.	CASSDRPTEAFF	TGTGCCAGCAGTGACCGTCCCACTGAAGCTTTCTTT
.	TRBJ1-6	TRBV7-9	TRBD1	CASSLWGQGAGNSPLHF	TGTGCCAGCAGCTTATGGGGACAGGGGGCAGGTAATTCACCCCTCCACTTT
.	TRBJ2-7	TRBV30	.	CAWAGGPNYEQYF	TGTGCCTGGGCAGGGGGGCCAAACTACGAGCAGTACTTC
few	TRBJ1-2	TRBV19	.	CASSSRVGYTF	TGTGCCAGTAGTAGCCGGGTCGGCTACACCTTC
.	TRBJ2-7	TRBV11-3	.	CASSRTGTYEQYF	TGTGCCAGCAGCCGTACAGGGACCTACGAGCAGTACTTC
.	TRBJ1-6	TRBV27	TRBD1	CASRTGFGVGSPLHF	TGTGCCAGCAGGACAGGGTTCGGCGTTGGATCACCCCTCCACTTT
.	TRBJ2-7	TRBV5-1	.	CASSLGRDLHSYEQYF	TGCGCCAGCAGCCTGGGAAGGGACTTACACTCCTACGAGCAGTACTTC
.	TRBJ2-3	TRBV5-4	.	CASSLTAGSTDTQYF	TGTGCCAGCAGCTTAACCGCAGGGAGCACAGATACGCAGTATTTT
.	TRBJ1-2	TRBV11-2	.	CASSLDKTGPNF	TGTGCCAGCAGCTTAGATAAGACAGGACCTAACTTC
.	TRBJ2-7	TRBV6-5	TRBD1	CASSYPTGVTYEQYF	TGTGCCAGCAGTTACCCGACAGGGGTCACCTACGAGCAGTACTTC
.	TRBJ1-1	TRBV7-3	TRBD1	CASSFSRTGNTEAFF	TGTGCCAGCAGCTTTTCCCGGACAGGGAACACTGAAGCTTTCTTT